These T cell receptor beta chains were read from a single sample in a study of blood T cell repertoires in COVID-19. Profiling relied on immunoSEQ multiplex PCR, and the TCRdb table lists in-frame clones only, not all of them. The data contain a few hundred thousand clones, nearly 90% of them singletons. Sequenced: PBMCs or T cells enriched from blood (not recorded which). These receptors all stem from a young woman with acute COVID-19. Each CDR3 is given with its conserved first and last residue. Fields, in order: V gene, J gene, clone size, CDR3 length, D gene, CDR3 DNA, CDR3 protein. D genes are given only for firm matches. Size tells how often a clone was seen (once, few, many) or the class of an expanded clone, and some rows leave it out.

V: TRBV18; J: TRBJ1-2; size: NA; length: 15; D: TRBD1; DNA: TGTGCCAGCTCACCACCGGGACAGGGAAAGGTTGGCTACACCTTC; CDR3: CASSPPGQGKVGYTF
V: TRBV4-3; J: TRBJ2-7; size: NA; length: 14; D: TRBD2; DNA: TGCGCCAGCAGCCAAGACGGGAGGGCCCACGAGCAGTACTTC; CDR3: CASSQDGRAHEQYF
V: TRBV5-1; J: TRBJ1-2; size: NA; length: 15; D: NA; DNA: TGCGCCAGCAGCGCACAGGGCATCTTACCCTATGGCTACACCTTC; CDR3: CASSAQGILPYGYTF
V: TRBV9; J: TRBJ2-7; size: NA; length: 14; D: NA; DNA: TGTGCCAGCAGCGTAGACAGGGCCTCCTACGAGCAGTACTTC; CDR3: CASSVDRASYEQYF
V: TRBV7-9; J: TRBJ2-1; size: NA; length: 13; D: TRBD2; DNA: TGTGCCAGCAGCTTAGTACTAGCGGGGATGGAGTTCTTC; CDR3: CASSLVLAGMEFF
V: TRBV6-6; J: TRBJ1-4; size: NA; length: 14; D: TRBD1; DNA: TGTGCCAGCAGCCCCGACAGGGCAGGGGAAAAACTGTTTTTT; CDR3: CASSPDRAGEKLFF
V: TRBV29-1; J: TRBJ2-6; size: NA; length: 13; D: TRBD1; DNA: TGCAGCGTTGAGTTAGGGGGCAGGGTCGGAAGGACTTTC; CDR3: CSVELGGRVGRTF
V: TRBV27; J: TRBJ2-3; size: NA; length: 18; D: NA; DNA: TGTGCCAGCAGTTTAAAGGTCGGGGGGCCAAAGTTGGCAGATACGCAGTATTTT; CDR3: CASSLKVGGPKLADTQYF
V: TRBV6-2/TRBV6-3; J: TRBJ2-7; size: NA; length: 14; D: TRBD1; DNA: TGTGCCAGCAGTTACTCGGGACAGGGTGGAGAGCAGTACTTC; CDR3: CASSYSGQGGEQYF
V: TRBV6-5; J: TRBJ2-4; size: NA; length: 15; D: TRBD1; DNA: TGTGCCAGCCGGTCGACAGGGGGGATAAAAAACATTCAGTACTTC; CDR3: CASRSTGGIKNIQYF
V: TRBV27; J: TRBJ2-5; size: NA; length: 16; D: NA; DNA: TGTGCCAGCAGTAGAGTGACAGGCCCAACGCTGGAGACCCAGTACTTC; CDR3: CASSRVTGPTLETQYF
V: TRBV3-1/TRBV3-2; J: TRBJ2-7; size: NA; length: 12; D: TRBD2; DNA: TGTGCCAGCGGTAGCGGGAGGTACGAGCAGTACTTC; CDR3: CASGSGRYEQYF
V: TRBV3-1/TRBV3-2; J: TRBJ2-1; size: NA; length: 16; D: NA; DNA: TGTGCCAGCAGCCAAGGCTGGACTACCCAAAACAATGAGCAGTTCTTC; CDR3: CASSQGWTTQNNEQFF
V: TRBV25-1; J: TRBJ1-2; size: NA; length: 13; D: NA; DNA: TGTGCCAGCAGTGAAAACACCGTCTATGGCTACACCTTC; CDR3: CASSENTVYGYTF
V: TRBV19; J: TRBJ2-5; size: once; length: 18; D: TRBD2; DNA: TGTGCCAGTAGTCCCCGACTAGCGGGAGGCGAGTTGGGGGAGACCCAGTACTTC; CDR3: CASSPRLAGGELGETQYF
V: TRBV21-1; J: TRBJ1-6; size: NA; length: 15; D: NA; DNA: TGTGCCAGCAGCAACCCGGGACAGGGGAATTCACCCCTCCACTTT; CDR3: CASSNPGQGNSPLHF
V: TRBV6-4; J: TRBJ2-1; size: many; length: 13; D: TRBD2; DNA: TGTGCCAGCAGTGACGGGACTAACAATGAGCAGTTCTTC; CDR3: CASSDGTNNEQFF
V: TRBV7-9; J: TRBJ1-1; size: NA; length: 15; D: NA; DNA: TGTGCCAGCAGCCCTAGGGTCGGACAGAACACTGAAGCTTTCTTT; CDR3: CASSPRVGQNTEAFF
V: TRBV7-9; J: TRBJ1-4; size: once; length: 15; D: NA; DNA: TGTGCCAGCATGCCCAGGGATGCAACTAATGAAAAACTGTTTTTT; CDR3: CASMPRDATNEKLFF
V: TRBV6-4; J: TRBJ1-1; size: NA; length: 15; D: NA; DNA: TGTGCCAGCAGTGGGTACAGGGATATGAACACTGAAGCTTTCTTT; CDR3: CASSGYRDMNTEAFF
V: TRBV19; J: TRBJ1-5; size: NA; length: 18; D: TRBD1; DNA: TGTGCCAGTAGTAAAAGGGGTGGACAGGGTGGTAGCAATCAGCCCCAGCATTTT; CDR3: CASSKRGGQGGSNQPQHF
V: TRBV4-1; J: TRBJ2-7; size: NA; length: 15; D: TRBD1; DNA: TGCGCCAGCAGCCCCGGGACAGGGTCTCCCTACGAGCAGTACTTC; CDR3: CASSPGTGSPYEQYF
V: TRBV13; J: TRBJ2-4; size: NA; length: 14; D: NA; DNA: TGTGCCAGCAGCTTAGTAGCTGCCAAAAACATTCAGTACTTC; CDR3: CASSLVAAKNIQYF
V: TRBV9; J: TRBJ1-1; size: NA; length: 13; D: TRBD1; DNA: TGTGCCAGCAGCGCCTACAGGGGTAGTGAAGCTTTCTTT; CDR3: CASSAYRGSEAFF
V: TRBV4-1; J: TRBJ1-2; size: NA; length: 14; D: NA; DNA: TGCGCCAGCAGCCAAGTCCAGGGTCTGTATGGCTACACCTTC; CDR3: CASSQVQGLYGYTF
V: TRBV6-5; J: TRBJ2-1; size: NA; length: 15; D: TRBD2; DNA: TGTGCCAGCAGTTCGGCTAGCGGGGGGTACAATGAGCAGTTCTTC; CDR3: CASSSASGGYNEQFF
V: TRBV3-1/TRBV3-2; J: TRBJ2-7; size: NA; length: 16; D: NA; DNA: TGTGCCAGCAGCCAAGGACTCGAGTCCTTTACCCACGAGCAGTACTTC; CDR3: CASSQGLESFTHEQYF
V: TRBV6-5; J: TRBJ1-1; size: NA; length: 14; D: TRBD1; DNA: TGTGCCAGCAGTATGGACAGGGGAGGGACTGAAGCTTTCTTT; CDR3: CASSMDRGGTEAFF
V: TRBV29-1; J: TRBJ2-7; size: NA; length: 14; D: TRBD2; DNA: TGCAGCGTCGACGGACTAGCGGGATCCTACGAGCAGTACTTC; CDR3: CSVDGLAGSYEQYF